The TCR beta chain described here comes from a study of kidney transplant recipient with SARS-CoV-2 infection. The CDR3 length is 13 residues. Germline CDR1 reads DFQATT; CDR2 reads SNEGSKA (reference sequence). Trimming pared 6 bases from V and 5 bases from J, leaving 16 bases between. TCRdb reprocessed the reads with MiXCR, giving one entry per CDR3 protein. The sample lists roughly 250,000 distinct CDR3 sequences, more than 25% seen once, with roughly 7.3% in the top ten. This clonotype has a count of ten or more. This TCR derives from a male patient younger than 45 who had COVID-19 and was a kidney transplant recipient. Some of the T cells may derive from the graft donor. The chain recombines TRBV20-1 with TRBJ2-5; tentatively, D is TRBD2 (5 bases). Sequenced material: a blood sample, taken at baseline and on day 111 from a kidney transplant recipient. In nucleotides, the CDR3 is TGCAGTGCCCTAGCCCCAACTCAGGAGACCCAGTACTTC. Protein: CSALAPTQETQYF.